The table lists the clone carrying this TCR beta chain with a few counts. One junction end disagrees with the germline gene, perhaps due to a read error. These data come from a study of regulatory T cells in long-lasting Graves disease. Study in general: Recently diagnosed Graves' patients had received antithyroid drugs for under 3 months.

As for time point: newly diagnosed GD, antithyroid drugs for less than 3 months. Extracted PBMC RNA gave rise to the TCR library. Construction of the TCR beta libraries employed iRepertoire HTBI primers in conjunction with Arm-PCR of CDR3 regions. One entry per CDR3 protein results from TCRdb running MiXCR on the multiplex PCR reads. Seen here are under 700,000 distinct CDR3 sequences, about 16% observed once, and the top ten hold roughly 25%. Per germline, CDR1 SQVTM and CDR2 ANQGSEA. The CDR3 runs 8 residues. The sample also formed part of further work on T cells in Graves' hyperthyroidism and ophthalmopathy. As reported in that work: Stable disease denoted Graves' hyperthyroidism without ophthalmopathy progression within 18 months. Patients were excluded because of uncontrolled infection, other autoimmune disease, pregnancy or lactation. With the HTBI primer set, the TCR CDR3 went through a first round of RT-PCR.

The rearrangement joins TRBV29-1 to TRBJ1-2; no firm D call. The input for sequencing was peripheral blood mononuclear cells (PBMCs), taken at new diagnosis, from a patient treated with antithyroid drugs. The receptor comes from a woman aged 40 to 65 with Graves disease. The CDR3 reads CSVEASQW. DNA of the CDR3: TGCAGCGTTGAAGCCTCACAATGG. Filled out from reference TRBV29-1 and TRBJ1-2, the complete variable domain reads SAVISQKPSRDICQRGTSLTIQCQVDSQVTMMFWYRQQPGQSLTLIATANQGSEATYESGFVIDKFPISRPNLTFSTLTVSNMSPEDSSIYLCSVEASQWGSGTRLTVV.